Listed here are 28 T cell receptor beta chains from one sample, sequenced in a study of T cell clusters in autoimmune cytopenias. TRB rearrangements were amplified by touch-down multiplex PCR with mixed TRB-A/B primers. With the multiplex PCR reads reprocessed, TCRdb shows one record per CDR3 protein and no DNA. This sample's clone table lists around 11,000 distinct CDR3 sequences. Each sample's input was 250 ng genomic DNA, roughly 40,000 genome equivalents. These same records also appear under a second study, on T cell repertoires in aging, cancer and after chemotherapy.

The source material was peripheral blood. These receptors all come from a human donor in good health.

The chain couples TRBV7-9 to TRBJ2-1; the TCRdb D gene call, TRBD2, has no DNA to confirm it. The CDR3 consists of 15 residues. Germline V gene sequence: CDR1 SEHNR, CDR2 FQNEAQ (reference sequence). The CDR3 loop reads CASSGPGTSADEQFF.

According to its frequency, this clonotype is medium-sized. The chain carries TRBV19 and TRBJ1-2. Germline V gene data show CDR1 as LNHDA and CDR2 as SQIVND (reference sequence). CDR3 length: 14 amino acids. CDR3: CASSILPRSYGYTF.

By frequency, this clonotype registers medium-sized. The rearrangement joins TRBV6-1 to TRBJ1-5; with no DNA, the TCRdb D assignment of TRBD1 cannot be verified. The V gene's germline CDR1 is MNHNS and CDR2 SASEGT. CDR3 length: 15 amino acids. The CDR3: CASSVNRGLGQPQHF.

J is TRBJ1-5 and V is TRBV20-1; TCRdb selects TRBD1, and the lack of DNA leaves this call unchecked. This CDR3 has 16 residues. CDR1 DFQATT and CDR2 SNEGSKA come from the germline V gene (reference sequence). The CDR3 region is CSARDGQSYSNQPQHF.

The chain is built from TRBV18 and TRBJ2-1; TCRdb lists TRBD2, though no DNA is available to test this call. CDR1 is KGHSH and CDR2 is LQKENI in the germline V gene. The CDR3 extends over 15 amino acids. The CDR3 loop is CASSPGRSSYNEQFF.

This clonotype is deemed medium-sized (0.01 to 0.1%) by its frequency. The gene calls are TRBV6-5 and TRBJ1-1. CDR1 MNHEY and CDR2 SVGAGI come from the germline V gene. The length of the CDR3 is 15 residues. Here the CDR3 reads CASSYSIPADTEAFF.

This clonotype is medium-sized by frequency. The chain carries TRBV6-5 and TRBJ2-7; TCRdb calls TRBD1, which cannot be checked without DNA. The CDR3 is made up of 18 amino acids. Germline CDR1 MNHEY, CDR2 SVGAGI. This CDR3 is CASSSWDSPNTKPYEQYF.

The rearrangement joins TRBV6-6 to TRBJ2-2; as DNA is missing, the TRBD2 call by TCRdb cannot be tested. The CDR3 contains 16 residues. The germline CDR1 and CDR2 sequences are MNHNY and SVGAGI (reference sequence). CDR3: CASRSTSGGAGGELFF.

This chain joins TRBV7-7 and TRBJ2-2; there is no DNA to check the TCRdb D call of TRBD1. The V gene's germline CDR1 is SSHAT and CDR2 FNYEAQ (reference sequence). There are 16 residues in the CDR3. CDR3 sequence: CASSSRTGGDTGELFF.

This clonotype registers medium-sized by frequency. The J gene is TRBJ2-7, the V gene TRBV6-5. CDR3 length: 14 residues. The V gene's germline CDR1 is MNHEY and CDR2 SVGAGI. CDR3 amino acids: CASSRARPGYEQYF.

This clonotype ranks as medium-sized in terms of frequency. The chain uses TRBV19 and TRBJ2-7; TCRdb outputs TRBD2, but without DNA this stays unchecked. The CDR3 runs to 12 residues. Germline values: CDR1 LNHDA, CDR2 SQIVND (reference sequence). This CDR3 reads CASRDGWDEQYF.

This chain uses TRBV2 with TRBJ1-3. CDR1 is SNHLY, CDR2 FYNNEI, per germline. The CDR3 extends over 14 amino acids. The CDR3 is CASSLSRSGNTIYF.

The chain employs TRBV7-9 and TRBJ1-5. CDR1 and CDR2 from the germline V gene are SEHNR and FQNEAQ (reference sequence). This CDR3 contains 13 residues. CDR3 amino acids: CASSLEEYQPQHF. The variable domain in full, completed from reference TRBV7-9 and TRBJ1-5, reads DTGVSQNPRHKITKRGQNVTFRCDPISEHNRLYWYRQTLGQGPEFLTYFQNEAQLEKSRLLSDRFSAERPKGSFSTLEIQRTEQGDSAMYLCASSLEEYQPQHFGDGTRLSIL.

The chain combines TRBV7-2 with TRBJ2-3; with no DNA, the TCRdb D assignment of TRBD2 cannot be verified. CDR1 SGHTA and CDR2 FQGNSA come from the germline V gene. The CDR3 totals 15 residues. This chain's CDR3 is CASSLASGGVDTQYF.

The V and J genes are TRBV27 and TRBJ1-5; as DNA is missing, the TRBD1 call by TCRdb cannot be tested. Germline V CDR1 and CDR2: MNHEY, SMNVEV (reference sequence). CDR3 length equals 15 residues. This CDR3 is CASSPWTGGNQPQHF.

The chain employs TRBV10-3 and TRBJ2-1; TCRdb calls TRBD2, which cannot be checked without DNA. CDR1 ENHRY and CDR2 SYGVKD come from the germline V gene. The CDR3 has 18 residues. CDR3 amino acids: CAISEGTSGGFFYNEQFF.

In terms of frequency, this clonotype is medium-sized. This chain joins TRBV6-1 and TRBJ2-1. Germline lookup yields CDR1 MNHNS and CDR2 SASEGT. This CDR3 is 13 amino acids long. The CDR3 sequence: CAVTFRTHNEQFF.

CDR3 amino acids: CASSLQDTEAFF. The chain couples TRBV12-3 or TRBV12-4 to TRBJ1-1. CDR3 length equals 12 residues.

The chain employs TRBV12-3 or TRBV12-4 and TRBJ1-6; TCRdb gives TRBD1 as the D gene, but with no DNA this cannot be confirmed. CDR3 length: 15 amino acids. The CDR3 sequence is CASSSDRVYNSPLHF.

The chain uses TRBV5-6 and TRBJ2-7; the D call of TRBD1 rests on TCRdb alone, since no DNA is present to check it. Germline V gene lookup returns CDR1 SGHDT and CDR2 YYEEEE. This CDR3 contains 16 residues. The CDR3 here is CASSSSGQGASYEQYF. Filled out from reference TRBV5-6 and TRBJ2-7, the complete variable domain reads DAGVTQSPTHLIKTRGQQVTLRCSPKSGHDTVSWYQQALGQGPQFIFQYYEEEERQRGNFPDRFSGHQFPNYSSELNVNALLLGDSALYLCASSSSGQGASYEQYFGPGTRLTVT.

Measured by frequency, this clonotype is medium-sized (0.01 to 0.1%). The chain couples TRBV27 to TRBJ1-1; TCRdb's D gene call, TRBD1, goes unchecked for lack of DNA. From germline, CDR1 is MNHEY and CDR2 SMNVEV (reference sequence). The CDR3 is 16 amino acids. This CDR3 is CASSLSQGIMNTEAFF.

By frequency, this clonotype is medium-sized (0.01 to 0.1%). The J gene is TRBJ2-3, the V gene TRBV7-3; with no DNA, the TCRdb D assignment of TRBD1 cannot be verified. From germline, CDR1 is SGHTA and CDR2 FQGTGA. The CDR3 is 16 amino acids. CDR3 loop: CASSLKAAGSTDTQYF.

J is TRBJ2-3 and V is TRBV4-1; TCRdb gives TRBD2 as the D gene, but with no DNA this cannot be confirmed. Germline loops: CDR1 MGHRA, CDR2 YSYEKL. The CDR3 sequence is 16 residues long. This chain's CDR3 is CASSQVAGTSTDTQYF.

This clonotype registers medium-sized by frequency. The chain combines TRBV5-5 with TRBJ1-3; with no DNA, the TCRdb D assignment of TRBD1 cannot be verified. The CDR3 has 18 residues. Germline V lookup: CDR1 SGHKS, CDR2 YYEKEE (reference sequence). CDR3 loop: CASSGGAGRGFFGNTIYF.

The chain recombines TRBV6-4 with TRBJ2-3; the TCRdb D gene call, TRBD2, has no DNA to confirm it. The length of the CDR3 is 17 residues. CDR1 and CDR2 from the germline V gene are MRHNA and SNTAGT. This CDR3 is CASSDSSSGGVTDTQYF.

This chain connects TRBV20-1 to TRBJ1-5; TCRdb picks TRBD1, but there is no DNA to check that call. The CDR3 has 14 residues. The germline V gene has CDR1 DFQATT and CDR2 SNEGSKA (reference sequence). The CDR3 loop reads CSAWDRVSNQPQHF.

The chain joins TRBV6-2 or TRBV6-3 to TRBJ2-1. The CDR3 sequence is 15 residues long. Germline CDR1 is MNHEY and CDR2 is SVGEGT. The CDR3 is CASSYEGNSYNEQFF.

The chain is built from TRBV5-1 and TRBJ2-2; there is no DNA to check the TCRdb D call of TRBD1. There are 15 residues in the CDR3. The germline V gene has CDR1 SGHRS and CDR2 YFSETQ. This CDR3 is CASSSGQSNTGELFF.